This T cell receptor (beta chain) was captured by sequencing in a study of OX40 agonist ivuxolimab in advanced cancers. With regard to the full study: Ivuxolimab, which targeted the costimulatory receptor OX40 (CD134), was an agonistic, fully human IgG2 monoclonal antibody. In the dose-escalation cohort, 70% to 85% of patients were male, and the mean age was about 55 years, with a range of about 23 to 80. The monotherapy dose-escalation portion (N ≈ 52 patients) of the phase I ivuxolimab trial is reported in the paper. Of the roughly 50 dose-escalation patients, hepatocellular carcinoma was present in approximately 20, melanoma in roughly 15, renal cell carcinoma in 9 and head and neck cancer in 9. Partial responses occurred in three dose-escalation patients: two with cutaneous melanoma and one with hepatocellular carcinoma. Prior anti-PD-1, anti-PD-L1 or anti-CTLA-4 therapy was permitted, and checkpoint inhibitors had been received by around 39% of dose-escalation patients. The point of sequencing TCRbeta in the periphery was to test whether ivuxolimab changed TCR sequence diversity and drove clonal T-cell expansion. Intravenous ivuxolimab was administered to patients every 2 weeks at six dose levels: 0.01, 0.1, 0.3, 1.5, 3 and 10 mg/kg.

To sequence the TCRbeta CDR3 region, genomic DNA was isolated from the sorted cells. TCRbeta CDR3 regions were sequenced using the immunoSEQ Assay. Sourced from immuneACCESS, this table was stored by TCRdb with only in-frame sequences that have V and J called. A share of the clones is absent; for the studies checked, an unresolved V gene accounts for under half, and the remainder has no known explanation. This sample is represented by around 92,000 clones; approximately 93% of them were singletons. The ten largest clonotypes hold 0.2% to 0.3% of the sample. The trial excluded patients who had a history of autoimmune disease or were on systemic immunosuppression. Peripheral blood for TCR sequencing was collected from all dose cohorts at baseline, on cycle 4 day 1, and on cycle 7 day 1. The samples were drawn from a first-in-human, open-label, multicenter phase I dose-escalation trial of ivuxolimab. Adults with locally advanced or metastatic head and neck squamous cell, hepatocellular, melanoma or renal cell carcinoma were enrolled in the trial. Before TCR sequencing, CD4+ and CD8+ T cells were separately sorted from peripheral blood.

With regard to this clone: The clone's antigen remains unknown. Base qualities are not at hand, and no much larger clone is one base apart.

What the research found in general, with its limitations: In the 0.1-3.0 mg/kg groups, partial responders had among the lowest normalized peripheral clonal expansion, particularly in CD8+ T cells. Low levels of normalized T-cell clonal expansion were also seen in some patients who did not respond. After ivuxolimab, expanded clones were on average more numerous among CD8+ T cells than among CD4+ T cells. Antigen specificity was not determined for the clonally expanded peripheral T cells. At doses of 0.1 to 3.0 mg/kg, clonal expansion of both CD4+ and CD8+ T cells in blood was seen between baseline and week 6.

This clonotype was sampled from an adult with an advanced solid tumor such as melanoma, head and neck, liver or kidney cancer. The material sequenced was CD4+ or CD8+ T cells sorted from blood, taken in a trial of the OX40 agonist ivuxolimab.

This receptor carries the CDR3 CASSDQGLGAFF. The DNA sequence is TGTGCCAGCAGTGACCAGGGGCTTGGAGCTTTCTTT. Rearrangement joined TRBV2 to TRBJ1-1; the D gene is possibly TRBD1, with 6 bases matching. The CDR3 starts with the cysteine, ends with the phenylalanine, and has 12 residues. Of the read, only the CDR3 DNA is kept; its 36 bases are in frame from base 1. CDR1 and CDR2, looked up from the germline V gene, are SNHLY and FYNNEI. Trimming takes 3 bases from V and 10 bases from J, and the germline ends sit 12 bases apart. The variable domain in full, with residues beyond the CDR3 obtained from the reference TRBV2 and TRBJ1-1 genes, is EPEVTQTPSHQVTQMGQEVILRCVPISNHLYFYWYRQILGQKVEFLVSFYNNEISEKSEIFDDQFSVERPDGSNFTLKIRSTKLEDSAMYFCASSDQGLGAFFGQGTRLTVV.